This T cell receptor beta chain appears in the sequencing data of a study of T cell responses to AZD1222 COVID-19 vaccine. Sequencing was performed with immunoSEQ multiplex PCR; in TCRdb, only in-frame clones are kept and a portion is missing. The sample consists of about 100,000 clones, approximately 83% of them appearing once. J was trimmed by 5 bases and V by 4 bases; bases with no gene match: 5. This CDR3 has 14 amino acids. The germline gives CDR1 GTSNPN, CDR2 SVGIG (reference sequence). The V and J genes are TRBV30 and TRBJ1-5; 10 nucleotides match TRBD1. Sample: peripheral blood, taken on day 0 of AZD1222 vaccination. The TCR originated in an adult in good health. The CDR3 DNA follows: TGTGCCTGGACCGGGGGGACAGGGGATCAGCCCCAGCATTTT. It codes for CAWTGGTGDQPQHF.